A single sample gave rise to the 6 T cell receptor beta chains below, sequenced in a study of tumor and adjacent non-tumor tissue in lung cancer. TCRbeta libraries were built with three rounds of nested PCR, modified from ARM-PCR. From the multiplex PCR reads, TCRdb called clonotypes with MiXCR, one entry per CDR3 protein. The sample includes some 77,000 distinct CDR3 sequences, around two thirds of them seen just once. RNA was extracted from bulk tissue without any cell sorting. The sequenced sample consisted of lung tumor tissue. The origin of the receptors is a woman aged 70 to 79 with non-small cell lung cancer.

In regard to this clonotype: One junction end does not reproduce the germline sequence, and a read error may be involved. The CDR3 region is CTISGGSNSNQPQHF. In nucleotides, the CDR3 is TGTACCATCAGTGGCGGCAGCAATAGCAATCAGCCCCAACATTTT. This rearrangement joins TRBV10-3 to TRBJ1-5; D not resolved. The CDR3 is 15 residues long. Germline CDR1 and CDR2: ENHRY and SYGVKD.

Comments on this clonotype: An end of the junction does not agree with germline; a read error may underlie this. J is TRBJ2-1 and V is TRBV29-1, with 7 bases fitting TRBD2. Germline assignment: CDR1 SQVTM and CDR2 ANQGSEA. The CDR3 is made up of 12 amino acids. Here the CDR3 reads CGVTNSGNEQFF. CDR3 nucleotide sequence: TGCGGCGTTACAAATAGCGGGAATGAGCAGTTCTTC.

In the case of this clonotype: Its ends do not fully match the called genes, so a read error is possible. The chain carries TRBV4-1 and TRBJ1-1, with D possibly being TRBD1 (5 bases). The CDR3 covers 13 residues. The germline CDR1 and CDR2 sequences are MGHRA and YSYEKL. For the CDR3, the DNA is TGCGCCAGCAGTCAAGTGGGGGACCCTGAAGCTTTCTTT. It encodes CASSQVGDPEAFF.

To note about this clonotype: This may be a read error, as it is one base from a much larger clone. The J gene is TRBJ2-5, the V gene TRBV20-1; D is perhaps TRBD1 (6 bases). The germline CDR1 and CDR2 sequences are DFQATT and SNEGSKA (reference sequence). The ends were cut back, 6 bases at V and 5 bases at J, with 22 bases in the middle. CDR3 length equals 15 residues. The CDR3, as DNA: TGCAGTGCCGATACCACAGGGAAAAGTTGGGAGACCCAGTACTTC. Protein sequence: CSADTTGKSWETQYF.

The chain uses TRBV12-3 or TRBV12-4 and TRBJ2-7; the D gene is possibly TRBD1 (8 bases). This CDR3 is built from 14 residues. V lost 4 bases and J 11 bases, leaving 21 bases between the germline ends. The CDR3 protein is CASSSEQGGPSKYF. Here the CDR3 DNA reads TGTGCCAGCAGTTCGGAACAGGGGGGGCCCTCGAAGTACTTC.

Of note for this clonotype: The junction differs from germline at one of its ends, possibly a read error. The V and J genes are TRBV10-3 and TRBJ1-2; D is perhaps TRBD1 (5 bases). The CDR3 contains 13 residues. The germline V gene encodes CDR1 ENHRY and CDR2 SYGVKD. CDR3 region: CAISVGRKYGCTF. For the CDR3, the DNA is TGTGCCATCTCGGTGGGGCGAAAGTATGGCTGCACCTTC.